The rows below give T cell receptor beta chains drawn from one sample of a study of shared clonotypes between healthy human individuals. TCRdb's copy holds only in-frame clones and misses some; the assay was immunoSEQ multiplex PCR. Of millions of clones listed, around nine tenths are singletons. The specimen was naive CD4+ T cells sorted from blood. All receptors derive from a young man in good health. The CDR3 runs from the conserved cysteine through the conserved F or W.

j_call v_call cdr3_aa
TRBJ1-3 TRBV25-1 CASSEGGKGNTIYF
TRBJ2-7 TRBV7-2 CASSQPGTRGNSYEQYF
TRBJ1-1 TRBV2 CASSEDHHMNTEAFF
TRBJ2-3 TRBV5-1 CASSPEPPDTQYF
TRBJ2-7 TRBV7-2 CASSLVTSGSTTYEQYF
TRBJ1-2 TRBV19 CASSGQGLNYGYTF
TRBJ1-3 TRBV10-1 CASSDPGNTIYF
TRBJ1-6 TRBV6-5 CASSYWVGNSPLHF
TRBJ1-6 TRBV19 CASSIRTGSANSPLHF
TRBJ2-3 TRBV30 CAWGSTTGSYF
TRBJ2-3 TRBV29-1 CSVRTGADTQYF
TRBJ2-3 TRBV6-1 CASSEWESTDTQYF
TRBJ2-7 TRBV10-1 CASSETATYEQYF
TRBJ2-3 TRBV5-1 CASRFSSTDTQYF
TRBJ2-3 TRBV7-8 CASRRWTVTDTQYF
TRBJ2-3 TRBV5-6 CASSLAIGIAGADTQYF
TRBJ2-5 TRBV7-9 CASSHDGPRRETQYF
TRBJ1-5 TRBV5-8 CASSLESVSNQPQHF
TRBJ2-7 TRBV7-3 CASGWDPIEQYF
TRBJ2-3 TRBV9 CASSREGRTGTDTQYF
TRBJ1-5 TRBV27 CASSRTGSQPQHF
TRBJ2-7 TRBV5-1 CASSSEGSNPYEQYF
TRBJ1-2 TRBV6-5 CASRAPMLGYTF
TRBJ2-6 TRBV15 CATSSGANVLTF
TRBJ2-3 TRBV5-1 CASSLAGGTTDTQYF
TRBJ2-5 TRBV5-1 CASSLFPGPEETQYF
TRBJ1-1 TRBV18 CASSPGQGRGTEAFF
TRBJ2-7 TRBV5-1 CASSPGQGNMQYF
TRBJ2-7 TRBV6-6 CASSYTDGTSYEQYF
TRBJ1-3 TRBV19 CASSGGVSSGNTIYF
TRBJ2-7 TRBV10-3 CAVAWGSSGYEQYF
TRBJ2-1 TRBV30 CAWSGDSRAYNEQFF
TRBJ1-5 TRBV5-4 CASSLGGFSNQPQHF
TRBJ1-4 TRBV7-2 CASNRDRNEKLFF
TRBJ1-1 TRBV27 CASSAGLNTEAFF
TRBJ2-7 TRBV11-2 CASSLDVLEHEQYF
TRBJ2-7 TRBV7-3 CASSHLTWGGLRVSSYEQYF